The 21 T cell receptor beta chains given below trace back to one sample, sequenced in a study of blood T cell repertoires in COVID-19. Only in-frame clones appear in the TCRdb table, and some are missing; sequencing was by immunoSEQ multiplex PCR. This sample has 95,000 to 150,000 clones; more than 85% occur once, and the top ten carry around 2.1%. The sequenced sample was peripheral blood. These receptors all stem from a man aged 45-65 years with COVID-19, enrolled during active disease.

CDR3 sequence: CASSRGKLSYTF. DNA of the CDR3: TGTGCCAGCTCACGAGGGAAACTATCCTACACCTTC. The genes are TRBV18 and TRBJ1-2, with D hard to call. This CDR3 comprises 12 residues. Germline-derived CDR1 and CDR2 are KGHSH and LQKENI. The V gene lost 4 bases and the J gene lost 10 bases, with 13 bases spanning the gap.

The chain combines TRBV15 with TRBJ2-1; 8 bases align to TRBD2. With 7 bases clipped from V and 5 bases from J, the junction kept 13 bases outside the gene matches. The germline V gene encodes CDR1 LNHNV and CDR2 YYDKDF (reference sequence). The CDR3 totals 16 residues. CDR3 DNA sequence: TGTGCCACCATGGGCGAACGGGAGGGCGTCCACAATGAGCAGTTCTTC. Protein sequence: CATMGEREGVHNEQFF.

This clone is a singleton in its sample. V usage is TRBV2 and J usage is TRBJ2-2, with D unresolved. V was cut by 2 bases and J by 7 bases, with 14 bases left in between. The germline V gene has CDR1 SNHLY and CDR2 FYNNEI. The CDR3 contains 15 residues. Here the CDR3 DNA reads TGTGCCAGCAGTGAAAACGGGTTGGTGAGCGGGGAGCTGTTTTTT. Residues: CASSENGLVSGELFF.

The rearrangement joins TRBV9 to TRBJ2-1, with TRBD2 as a possible D gene (5 bases). Between the trimmed V and J ends, which lost 4 bases and 1 base, there was a span of 15 bases. This CDR3 is 16 amino acids long. CDR1 and CDR2 from the germline V gene are SGDLS and YYNGEE. The CDR3 region has the DNA TGTGCCAGCAGCCCCCGGGGTATCGGATCCTACAATGAGCAGTTCTTC. This translates into CASSPRGIGSYNEQFF.

The chain has TRBV2 and TRBJ1-4; no clear D gene. Looked up from germline, CDR1 is SNHLY and CDR2 is FYNNEI. The V and J ends lost 2 bases and 7 bases respectively, with 8 bases between them. This CDR3 contains 13 residues. Written as DNA, the CDR3 is TGTGCCAGCAGTGAAAGGGAGAGTGAAAAACTGTTTTTT. As protein: CASSERESEKLFF.

This rearrangement joins TRBV19 to TRBJ1-1, with 8 nucleotides matching TRBD1. Germline assignment: CDR1 LNHDA and CDR2 SQIVND (reference sequence). The CDR3 sequence is 14 residues long. V shed 4 bases, J shed 4 bases, and the junction held 5 bases outside the gene matches. The CDR3, as DNA: TGTGCCAGTAGTAGTCGGCAGGGGGCCACTGAAGCTTTCTTT. Encoded protein: CASSSRQGATEAFF.

The rearrangement uses TRBV19 and TRBJ2-2, with D perhaps TRBD1 (6 bases). The germline V gene has CDR1 LNHDA and CDR2 SQIVND (reference sequence). Trimming stripped 5 bases from V and 6 bases from J, with 13 bases between. CDR3 length: 14 amino acids. The CDR3 here is CASSSQGQAGELFF. The DNA of the CDR3 is TGTGCCAGTAGTTCGCAGGGGCAGGCCGGGGAGCTGTTTTTT.

V usage is TRBV7-3 and J usage is TRBJ2-3; 14 nucleotides match TRBD2. Trimming removed 5 bases from V and 5 bases from J; junction bases left unmatched: 3. Germline CDR1 SGHTA, CDR2 FQGTGA. This CDR3 has 15 amino acids. CDR3 sequence reads: CASSLTSGRGDTQYF. The CDR3 DNA follows: TGTGCCAGCAGCCTGACTAGCGGGAGGGGAGATACGCAGTATTTT. The full variable domain, with the rest looked up from reference TRBV7-3 and TRBJ2-3, is GAGVSQTPSNKVTEKGKYVELRCDPISGHTALYWYRQSLGQGPEFLIYFQGTGAADDSGLPNDRFFAVRPEGSVSTLKIQRTERGDSAVYLCASSLTSGRGDTQYFGPGTRLTVL.

The chain links TRBV7-2 to TRBJ2-7; weak D call: TRBD2 (6 bases). Germline V CDR1 and CDR2: SGHTA, FQGNSA. Trimming shortened V by 3 bases and J by 2 bases, and 17 bases separated the two germline ends. The CDR3 consists of 16 residues. DNA for the CDR3: TGTGCCAGCAGCTTCTCAGGTGGGACTGGAGCCTACGAGCAGTACTTC. The encoded protein is CASSFSGGTGAYEQYF.

The gene calls are TRBV9 and TRBJ1-1; 9 bases fit TRBD1. There are 17 residues in the CDR3. Per germline, CDR1 SGDLS and CDR2 YYNGEE. V gave up 4 bases and J gave up 1 base; unmatched junction bases: 11. Here the CDR3 reads CASSKSRDRVTNTEAFF. For the CDR3, the DNA is TGTGCCAGCAGCAAATCCCGGGACAGGGTGACGAACACTGAAGCTTTCTTT.

This chain uses TRBV6-5 with TRBJ1-5; D ambiguous. The CDR3 totals 14 residues. CDR1 MNHEY and CDR2 SVGAGI come from the germline V gene. V was pared by 6 bases and J by 0 bases, with 9 bases between. Here the CDR3 reads CASSSTVSNQPQHF. In nucleotides, the CDR3 is TGTGCCAGCAGCTCTACAGTTAGCAATCAGCCCCAGCATTTT.

This clone was counted once. CDR3 nucleotides: TGTGCCAGCAAAGCGGGAGAAACAGTGCAGTACTTC. Its translation: CASKAGETVQYF. The chain combines TRBV2 with TRBJ2-7; 8 bases map to TRBD2. This CDR3 contains 12 residues. Trimming removed 7 bases from V and 9 bases from J; junction bases left unmatched: 8. Germline CDR1 SNHLY, CDR2 FYNNEI. The full variable domain, in which reference TRBV2 and TRBJ2-7 provide the parts outside the CDR3, is EPEVTQTPSHQVTQMGQEVILRCVPISNHLYFYWYRQILGQKVEFLVSFYNNEISEKSEIFDDQFSVERPDGSNFTLKIRSTKLEDSAMYFCASKAGETVQYFGPGTRLTVT.

The rearrangement joins TRBV29-1 to TRBJ2-1; 7 nucleotides align to TRBD2. The CDR3 length is 14 residues. Trimming took 5 bases from V and 4 from J; bases not matched to a gene: 8. Germline CDR1 and CDR2: SQVTM and ANQGSEA. The CDR3 protein is CSVRPSGGYNEQFF. As DNA, the CDR3 is TGCAGCGTTCGCCCCTCCGGGGGGTACAATGAGCAGTTCTTC.

The J gene is TRBJ1-2, the V gene TRBV3-1 (or the pseudogene TRBV3-2); a weak D match, TRBD1 (5 bases). CDR1 is LGHDT, CDR2 YNNKEL, per germline (reference sequence). The V end lost 8 bases, the J end lost 2 bases, and 12 bases lay between the germline ends. The CDR3 length is 13 residues. In DNA, the CDR3 is TGTGCCAGCGGTACACAGGAAAACTATGGCTACACCTTC. Amino acid sequence: CASGTQENYGYTF.

V gene TRBV6-2 or TRBV6-3 combines with J gene TRBJ2-1; TRBD2 agrees at 11 bases. The germline V gene encodes CDR1 MNHEY and CDR2 SVGEGT. The J segment lost 6 bases and the V segment lost 4 bases, leaving 2 bases of the junction unmatched. This CDR3 contains 14 residues. This chain's CDR3 is CASSFSGRGNEQFF. The CDR3 nucleotides are TGTGCCAGCAGTTTTAGCGGGAGGGGCAATGAGCAGTTCTTC.

The chain has TRBV18 and TRBJ2-2, with TRBD2 identical over 8 bases. Germline lookup yields CDR1 KGHSH and CDR2 LQKENI. Trimming at V came to 5 bases and at J to 5 bases, leaving 4 bases not matched to a gene. The CDR3 consists of 14 residues. As DNA, the CDR3 is TGTGCCAGCTCAGGACTAGCCGGGACCGGGGAGCTGTTTTTT. It yields the protein CASSGLAGTGELFF.

The rearrangement joins TRBV15 to TRBJ2-3; the D is unclear. Germline loops: CDR1 LNHNV, CDR2 YYDKDF (reference sequence). The CDR3 extends over 15 amino acids. Trimming left V 4 bases short and J 2 bases short, with 13 bases between. Here the CDR3 DNA reads TGTGCCACCAGCACCCTTGAGCCCAACACAGATACGCAGTATTTT. Translated: CATSTLEPNTDTQYF. The variable domain in full, with the rest retrieved from reference TRBV15 and TRBJ2-3, is DAMVIQNPRYQVTQFGKPVTLSCSQTLNHNVMYWYQQKSSQAPKLLFHYYDKDFNNEADTPDNFQSRRPNTSFCFLDIRSPGLGDTAMYLCATSTLEPNTDTQYFGPGTRLTVL.

V is TRBV7-2 and J is TRBJ2-3, with D perhaps TRBD2 (6 bases). V dropped 2 bases and J dropped 1 base, with 13 bases sitting between them. The CDR3 loop spans 16 amino acids. From germline, CDR1 is SGHTA and CDR2 FQGNSA. In DNA, the CDR3 is TGTGCCAGCAGCTTAACCGGGAGCACCCGCACAGATACGCAGTATTTT. It is translated as CASSLTGSTRTDTQYF. Full variable domain (missing parts from reference TRBV7-2 and TRBJ2-3): GAGVSQSPSNKVTEKGKDVELRCDPISGHTALYWYRQSLGQGLEFLIYFQGNSAPDKSGLPSDRFSAERTGGSVSTLTIQRTQQEDSAVYLCASSLTGSTRTDTQYFGPGTRLTVL.

This sequence joins TRBV7-2 and TRBJ2-3, with D hard to call. This CDR3 is built from 13 residues. Germline loops: CDR1 SGHTA, CDR2 FQGNSA. Deletions cut 5 bases from V and 5 bases from J, with 11 bases between. The CDR3 protein is CASSRQTRDTQYF. DNA of the CDR3: TGTGCCAGCAGCCGCCAAACGAGAGATACGCAGTATTTT.

The chain combines TRBV18 with TRBJ2-3; 10 nucleotides match TRBD2. The germline V gene encodes CDR1 KGHSH and CDR2 LQKENI. The CDR3 totals 17 residues. The junction had 9 bases not matched to a gene; V was cut back by 2 bases and J by 4 bases. The CDR3 protein is CASSPSASGRDSDTQYF. In nucleotides, the CDR3 is TGTGCCAGCTCACCATCGGCTAGCGGGAGAGACTCAGATACGCAGTATTTT. The entire variable domain, with the rest obtained from reference TRBV18 and TRBJ2-3, is as follows: NAGVMQNPRHLVRRRGQEARLRCSPMKGHSHVYWYRQLPEEGLKFMVYLQKENIIDESGMPKERFSAEFPKEGPSILRIQQVVRGDSAAYFCASSPSASGRDSDTQYFGPGTRLTVL.

This clone was counted once. The rearrangement uses TRBV6-1 and TRBJ1-1; 8 positions agree with TRBD1. This CDR3 contains 14 residues. The trim removed 3 bases at V and 1 base at J, leaving 1 base unmatched. Germline V gene sequence: CDR1 MNHNS, CDR2 SASEGT. In DNA form, the CDR3 reads TGTGCCAGCAGTGAGACAGGGGAGAACACTGAAGCTTTCTTT. Protein: CASSETGENTEAFF.